Reported below is one TCR beta chain. Its antigen is not yet known. Qualities for individual bases were not recorded, and no much larger clone is one base off. The record originates from a study of siplizumab effects on memory and regulatory T cells (dated by TCRdb to the late 2010s). Concerning the study at large: The effect of the anti-CD2 antibody siplizumab on alloreactive T-cell subsets was examined in allogeneic mixed lymphocyte reactions constructed from human PBMCs.

Sorted unstimulated T cells, along with proliferating T cells recovered from mixed lymphocyte reactions, underwent TCRbeta CDR3 sequencing. Fresh whole blood from roughly 10 HLA-typed healthy donors was used to isolate PBMCs. To map where alloreactive clones came from, CD4+ regulatory T cells in the unstimulated state were FACS-sorted. Measured from the cysteine to the phenylalanine, the CDR3 is 13 residues long. This entry keeps only the CDR3 DNA: 39 bases, framed from base 1. The germline V gene supplies CDR1 SGHRS and CDR2 YFSETQ. V sheds 8 bases and J sheds 4 bases, leaving 12 bases between their ends. The paper as a whole reports these results and caveats: Whether proliferating Tregs from siplizumab cultures were suppressive was not functionally confirmed. Siplizumab significantly lowered the cumulative frequency of alloreactive sequences that could be traced to unstimulated CD4+ memory T cells. Sequences below about 10^-5 frequency were poorly captured, so only a minor fraction of alloreactive clones could be mapped to unstimulated subsets. Unstimulated naive T cells appeared to be more diverse than memory T cells, and naive cells seemed to make a substantial contribution to the alloresponse. Of the alloreactive CD4+ clones that could be mapped, the Treg-derived share averaged roughly 69% with siplizumab compared with under 35% in control reactions. A naive or memory phenotype could not be assigned to roughly 75-95% of proliferating CD4+ or CD8+ clones.

Receptor libraries were prepared by the immunoSEQ multiplex PCR assay. The deep sequencing platform assayed about 10^5 TCR templates per sample. Genomic DNA extracted from sorted T cells was used for TCRbeta CDR3 sequencing. On the study's bioinformatics: The R programming language was used for clonal analysis of the TCRbeta CDR3 data. Alloreactive CD4+ and CD8+ clones were identified by comparing unstimulated samples to CFSE-low samples taken after the reaction. Alloreactive CD4+ clones were assigned to regulatory or non-regulatory origin by matching sequences to sorted unstimulated Treg and non-Treg repertoires. TCRdb provides this immuneACCESS table in a form limited to in-frame rearrangements. Some clones are lacking; in checked studies, under half of them reflect an unresolved V gene, and why the rest are absent is not known. V, J and clone size derive from that table, while D and trimming were established from the DNA sequence. Recorded for this sample are some 100,000 clones; around 92% of them occurred a single time. Around 0.77% of the sample belongs to the ten largest clones.

The sequence was collected from a human donor in good health. The rearranged segments are TRBV5-1 and TRBJ2-2; TRBD1 is possibly the D segment (6 matching bases). The sample taken for sequencing was Tregs sorted from blood. In nucleotide form, the sequence is TGCGCCAGTCAACAGGGCCTCACCGGGGAGCTGTTTTTT. Its protein reads: CASQQGLTGELFF.